This passage covers 4 T cell receptor beta chains from one sample sequenced in a study of beta chain features in type 1 diabetes. Study-level points and caveats: Among patients with Type 1 diabetes, TCRB CDR3s were moderately but significantly shorter in every one of the four CD4+ subsets.

Antigens of these TCRs are unknown. The study reverse transcribed the entire isolated RNA, so it sequenced expressed TCRB transcripts. The table came from immunoSEQ multiplex PCR; TCRdb's copy has only in-frame clones and leaves some out. The data show about 15,000 clones, around 69% seen once. The sample was stem cell memory CD4+ T cells from blood. These receptors were obtained from a woman between 18 and 30 years old with type 1 diabetes.

Only a few counts were recorded for this clone. The rearrangement links TRBV16 to TRBJ2-7; D is unresolved. The germline CDR1 and CDR2 sequences are KGHSY and FQNENV. This CDR3 spans 14 amino acids. The V gene lost 0 bases and the J gene lost 6 bases, with 12 bases spanning the gap. CDR3 protein: CASSQSPAWGEQYV. CDR3 in DNA: TGTGCCAGCAGCCAATCCCCCGCTTGGGGCGAGCAGTACGTC.

J is TRBJ1-2 and V is TRBV5-4; the D is unclear. Germline assignment: CDR1 SGHNT and CDR2 YYREEE (reference sequence). V lost 6 bases and J lost 8, with 11 bases in between. CDR3 length: 11 amino acids. The CDR3 DNA reads TGTGCCAGCACCCTCGGTCGGGGCTACACCTTC. It is translated as CASTLGRGYTF.

The chain combines TRBV5-1 with TRBJ2-1; 15 bases are shared with TRBD2. V shed 5 bases and J 10 bases; nucleotides not matched to a gene: 7. The CDR3 sequence is 15 residues long. CDR1 SGHRS and CDR2 YFSETQ come from the germline V gene. In nucleotides, the CDR3 is TGCGCCAGCAGTCTCGGGACTAGCGGGAGGTGGGAGCAGTTCTTC. Protein sequence: CASSLGTSGRWEQFF.

V gene TRBV10-3 combines with J gene TRBJ1-1; D unresolved. CDR1 is ENHRY, CDR2 SYGVKD, per germline. The CDR3 contains 11 residues. Between the trimmed V and J ends, which lost 4 bases and 6 bases, there was a span of 6 bases. The CDR3 loop is CAISGYSEAFF. CDR3 coding DNA: TGTGCCATCAGTGGGTACTCTGAAGCTTTCTTT.